This TCR beta chain was identified during a study of cytomegalovirus exposure and HLA in healthy donors. The CDR3 covers 15 residues. Looked up from germline, CDR1 is MRHNA and CDR2 is SNTAGT. With V trimmed by 6 bases and J by 2 bases, 4 bases remained unmatched. 13 Jbeta primers and 60 Vbeta primers were used for the PCR. Sequencing was performed with immunoSEQ multiplex PCR; in TCRdb, only in-frame clones are kept and a portion is missing. The profile shows approximately 280,000 clones, roughly 90% of them singletons. Points on this clone: As yet, its antigen is unknown.

Study observations and caveats: A later analysis associated 15,000 to 20,000 TCR beta sequences with HLA alleles at a 0.05 false discovery rate.

The donors, nominally healthy at sampling, likely had unrecorded immune exposures. Source material: PBMCs. This sequence originates from a man between 40 and 49 years old in good health and CMV-seropositive. V and J are TRBV6-4 and TRBJ2-1; TRBD2 agrees at 10 bases. CDR3 nucleotide sequence: TGTGCCAGCAGCGTACTAGCGGGGACCTACAATGAGCAGTTCTTC. Encoded protein: CASSVLAGTYNEQFF.